The source of this T cell receptor beta chain is a study of early T cells in non-severe SARS-CoV-2 infection. Study background: It was bulk RNA from unsorted whole blood that was sequenced, and the chains were unpaired.

Study-level points and caveats: VDJdb matching skewed toward anti-spike CD8 responses, missing private and CD4 specificities.

In regard to this clonotype: Its cognate antigen is unknown.

CDR1 is SGHVS, CDR2 FQNEAQ, per germline. V lost 0 bases and J lost 8; bases outside the gene matches: 10. This CDR3 comprises 16 residues. Unique molecular identifiers tagged individual cDNA molecules. TCRdb reanalysed the 5' RACE reads using MiXCR and keeps one entry per CDR3 protein. The repertoire holds about 92,000 distinct CDR3 sequences, with about 15% as singletons. The origin of this receptor is an adult who was a healthcare worker with PCR-confirmed SARS-CoV-2 infection or an uninfected control (not recorded which). Material: whole blood. This sequence joins TRBV7-8 and TRBJ2-1, with 7 positions matching TRBD2. CDR3 DNA sequence: TGTGCCAGCAGCTTAGCTCGGTTTGGCGGGAGTGATGAGCAGTTCTTC. This encodes CASSLARFGGSDEQFF.